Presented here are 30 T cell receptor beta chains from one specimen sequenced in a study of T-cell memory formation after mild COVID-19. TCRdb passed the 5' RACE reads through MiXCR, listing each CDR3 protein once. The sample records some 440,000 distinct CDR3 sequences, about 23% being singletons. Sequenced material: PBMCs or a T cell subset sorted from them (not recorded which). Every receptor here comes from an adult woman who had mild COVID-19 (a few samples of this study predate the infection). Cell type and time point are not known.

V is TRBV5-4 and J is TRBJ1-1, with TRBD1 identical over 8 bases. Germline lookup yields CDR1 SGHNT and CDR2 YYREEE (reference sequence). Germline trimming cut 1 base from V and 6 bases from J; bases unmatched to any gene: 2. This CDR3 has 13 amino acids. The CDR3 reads CASSLQGASEAFF. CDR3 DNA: TGTGCCAGCAGCTTGCAGGGGGCCTCTGAAGCTTTCTTT. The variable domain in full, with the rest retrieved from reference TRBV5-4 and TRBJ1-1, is ETGVTQSPTHLIKTRGQQVTLRCSSQSGHNTVSWYQQALGQGPQFIFQYYREEENGRGNFPPRFSGLQFPNYSSELNVNALELDDSALYLCASSLQGASEAFFGQGTRLTVV.

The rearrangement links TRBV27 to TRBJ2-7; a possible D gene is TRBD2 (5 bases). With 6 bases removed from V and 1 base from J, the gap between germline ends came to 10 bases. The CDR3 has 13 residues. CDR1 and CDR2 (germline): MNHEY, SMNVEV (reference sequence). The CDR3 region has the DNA TGTGCCAGCAGGGCTAAGCGGTCCTACGAGCAGTACTTC. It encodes CASRAKRSYEQYF.

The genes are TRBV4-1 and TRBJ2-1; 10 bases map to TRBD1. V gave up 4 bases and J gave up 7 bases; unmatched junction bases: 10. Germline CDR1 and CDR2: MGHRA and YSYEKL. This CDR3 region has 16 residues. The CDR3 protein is CASSPDPGQGSNEQFF. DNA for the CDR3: TGCGCCAGCAGCCCGGACCCGGGACAGGGGTCGAATGAGCAGTTCTTC.

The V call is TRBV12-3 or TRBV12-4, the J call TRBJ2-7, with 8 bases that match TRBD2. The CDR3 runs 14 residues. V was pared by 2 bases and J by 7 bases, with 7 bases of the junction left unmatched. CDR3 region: CASSLRGLVHEQYF. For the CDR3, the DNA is TGTGCCAGCAGTTTACGGGGACTAGTCCATGAGCAGTACTTC.

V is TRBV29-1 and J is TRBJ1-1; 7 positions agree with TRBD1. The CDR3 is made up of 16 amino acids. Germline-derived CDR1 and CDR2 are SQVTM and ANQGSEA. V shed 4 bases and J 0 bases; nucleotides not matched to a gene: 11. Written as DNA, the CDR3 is TGCAGCGTTGGGCTAGAGACAGGGATCATGAACACTGAAGCTTTCTTT. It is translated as CSVGLETGIMNTEAFF.

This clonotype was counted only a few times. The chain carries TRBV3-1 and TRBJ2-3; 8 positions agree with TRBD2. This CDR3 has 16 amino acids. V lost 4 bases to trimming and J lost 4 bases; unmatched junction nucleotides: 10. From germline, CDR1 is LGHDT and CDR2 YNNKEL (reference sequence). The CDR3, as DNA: TGTGCCAGCAGCCCGGGGACCGGACTAGCTGCAGATACGCAGTATTTT. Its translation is CASSPGTGLAADTQYF.

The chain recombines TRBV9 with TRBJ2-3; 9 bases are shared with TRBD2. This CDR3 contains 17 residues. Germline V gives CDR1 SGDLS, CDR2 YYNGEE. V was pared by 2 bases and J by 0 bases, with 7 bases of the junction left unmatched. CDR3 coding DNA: TGTGCCAGCAGCGTTGGGATTAGCGGGGGCAGCACAGATACGCAGTATTTT. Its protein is CASSVGISGGSTDTQYF. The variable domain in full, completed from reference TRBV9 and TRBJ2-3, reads DSGVTQTPKHLITATGQRVTLRCSPRSGDLSVYWYQQSLDQGLQFLIQYYNGEERAKGNILERFSAQQFPDLHSELNLSSLELGDSALYFCASSVGISGGSTDTQYFGPGTRLTVL.

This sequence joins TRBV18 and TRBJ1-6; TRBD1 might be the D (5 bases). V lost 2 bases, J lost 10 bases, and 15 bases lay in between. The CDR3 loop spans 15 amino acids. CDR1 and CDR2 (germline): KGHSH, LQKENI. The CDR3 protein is CASSPWDAARSPLHF. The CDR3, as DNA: TGTGCCAGCTCACCATGGGACGCAGCGAGGTCACCCCTCCACTTT. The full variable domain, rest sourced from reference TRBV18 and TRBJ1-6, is NAGVMQNPRHLVRRRGQEARLRCSPMKGHSHVYWYRQLPEEGLKFMVYLQKENIIDESGMPKERFSAEFPKEGPSILRIQQVVRGDSAAYFCASSPWDAARSPLHFGNGTRLTVT.

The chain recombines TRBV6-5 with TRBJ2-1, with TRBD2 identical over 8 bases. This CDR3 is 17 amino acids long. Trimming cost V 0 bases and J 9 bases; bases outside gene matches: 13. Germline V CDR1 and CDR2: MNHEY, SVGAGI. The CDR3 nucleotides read TGTGCCAGCAGTTACTCCGGACTAGCCCGGCGGATGAGTGAGCAGTTCTTC. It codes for CASSYSGLARRMSEQFF.

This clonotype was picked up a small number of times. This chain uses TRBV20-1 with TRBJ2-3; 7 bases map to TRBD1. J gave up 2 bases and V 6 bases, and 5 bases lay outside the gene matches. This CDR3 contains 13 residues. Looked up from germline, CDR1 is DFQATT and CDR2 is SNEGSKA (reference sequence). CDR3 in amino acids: CSAYTGDTDTQYF. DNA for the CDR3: TGCAGTGCCTATACAGGGGACACAGATACGCAGTATTTT.

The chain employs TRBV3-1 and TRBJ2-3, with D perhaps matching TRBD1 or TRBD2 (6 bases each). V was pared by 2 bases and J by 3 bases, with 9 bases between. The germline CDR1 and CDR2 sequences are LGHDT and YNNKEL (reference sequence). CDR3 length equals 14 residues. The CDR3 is CASSQRGPTDTQYF. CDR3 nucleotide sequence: TGTGCCAGCAGCCAACGGGGGCCGACAGATACGCAGTATTTT.

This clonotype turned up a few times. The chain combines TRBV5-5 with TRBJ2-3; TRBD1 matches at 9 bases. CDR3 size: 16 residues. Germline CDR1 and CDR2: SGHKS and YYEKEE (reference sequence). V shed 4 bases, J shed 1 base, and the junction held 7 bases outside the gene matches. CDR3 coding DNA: TGTGCCAGCAGCCCGGGGACAGGGTCTCGCACAGATACGCAGTATTTT. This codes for CASSPGTGSRTDTQYF.

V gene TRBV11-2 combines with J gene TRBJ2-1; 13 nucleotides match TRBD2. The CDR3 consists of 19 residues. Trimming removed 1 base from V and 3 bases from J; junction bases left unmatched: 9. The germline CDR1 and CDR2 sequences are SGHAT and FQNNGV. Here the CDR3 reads CASSLGGLAGSRVYNEQFF. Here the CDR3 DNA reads TGTGCCAGCAGCTTAGGGGGACTAGCGGGATCGAGGGTCTACAATGAGCAGTTCTTC.

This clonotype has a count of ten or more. The CDR3 reads CASSQDDRYEQYF. The CDR3 DNA sequence: TGCGCCAGCAGCCAAGATGATCGATACGAGCAGTACTTC. The rearrangement uses TRBV4-1 and TRBJ2-7, with D unclear. V lost 0 bases and J lost 4, with 7 bases in between. CDR3 length: 13 amino acids. Germline loops: CDR1 MGHRA, CDR2 YSYEKL.

The CDR3 sequence is CASSGPGPLKAEAFF. CDR3 nucleotide sequence: TGTGCCAGCAGCGGTCCAGGGCCCTTGAAGGCTGAAGCTTTCTTT. The rearrangement joins TRBV6-1 to TRBJ1-1; D possibly corresponds to TRBD1 (5 bases). V lost 6 bases to trimming and J lost 6 bases, with 20 bases between them. CDR1 is MNHNS, CDR2 SASEGT, per germline. The CDR3 spans 15 residues.

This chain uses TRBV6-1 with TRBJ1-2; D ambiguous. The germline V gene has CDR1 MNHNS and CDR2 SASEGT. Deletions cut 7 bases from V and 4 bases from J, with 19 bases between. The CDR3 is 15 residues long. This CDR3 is CASTETPQESYGYTF. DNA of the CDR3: TGTGCCAGCACCGAAACCCCCCAGGAGAGCTATGGCTACACCTTC.

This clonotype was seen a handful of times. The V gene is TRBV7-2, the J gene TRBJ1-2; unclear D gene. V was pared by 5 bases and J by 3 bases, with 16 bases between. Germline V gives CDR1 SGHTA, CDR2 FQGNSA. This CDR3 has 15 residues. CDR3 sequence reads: CASSLTAADYYGYTF. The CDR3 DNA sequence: TGTGCCAGCAGCCTCACGGCCGCAGACTACTATGGCTACACCTTC.

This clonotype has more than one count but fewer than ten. Here the CDR3 reads CASSDEYGTGELFF. The CDR3 DNA reads as TGTGCCAGCAGTGATGAGTATGGGACCGGGGAGCTGTTTTTT. The chain has TRBV25-1 and TRBJ2-2; D gene ambiguous. Germline assignment: CDR1 MGHDK and CDR2 SYGVNS. This CDR3 comprises 14 residues. Trimming left V 3 bases short and J 5 bases short, with 10 bases between.

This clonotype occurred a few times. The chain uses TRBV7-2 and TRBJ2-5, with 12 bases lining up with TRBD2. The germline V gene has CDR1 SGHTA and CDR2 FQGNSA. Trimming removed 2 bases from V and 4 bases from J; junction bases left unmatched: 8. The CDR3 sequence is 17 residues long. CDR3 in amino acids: CASSLRPGTSGLETQYF. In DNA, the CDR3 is TGTGCCAGCAGCTTAAGGCCCGGGACTAGCGGGTTAGAGACCCAGTACTTC.

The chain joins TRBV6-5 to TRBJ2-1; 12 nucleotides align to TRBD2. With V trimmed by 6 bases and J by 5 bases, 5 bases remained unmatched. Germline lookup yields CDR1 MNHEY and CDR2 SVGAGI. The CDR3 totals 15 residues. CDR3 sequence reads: CASRPGLAGHNEQFF. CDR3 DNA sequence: TGTGCCAGCAGGCCGGGACTAGCGGGCCACAATGAGCAGTTCTTC.

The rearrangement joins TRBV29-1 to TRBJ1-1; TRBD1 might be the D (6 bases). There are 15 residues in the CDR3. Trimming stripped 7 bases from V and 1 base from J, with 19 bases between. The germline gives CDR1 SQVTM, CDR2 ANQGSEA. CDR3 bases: TGCAGCGGGGGGGCAGGGGCTAGTCGGAACACTGAAGCTTTCTTT. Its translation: CSGGAGASRNTEAFF.

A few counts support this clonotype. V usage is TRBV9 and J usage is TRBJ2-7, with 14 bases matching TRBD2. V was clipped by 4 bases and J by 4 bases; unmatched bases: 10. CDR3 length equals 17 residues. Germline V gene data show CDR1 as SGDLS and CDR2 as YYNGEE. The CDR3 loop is CASSPRGTSGSVYEQYF. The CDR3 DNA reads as TGTGCCAGCAGCCCGAGGGGGACTAGCGGGAGTGTGTACGAGCAGTACTTC.

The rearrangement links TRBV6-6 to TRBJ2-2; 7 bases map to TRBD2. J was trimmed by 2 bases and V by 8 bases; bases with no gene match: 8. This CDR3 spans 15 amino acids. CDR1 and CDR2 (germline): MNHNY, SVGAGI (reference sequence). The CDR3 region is CASLQSGTNTGELFF. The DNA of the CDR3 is TGTGCCAGCCTTCAGAGCGGGACCAACACCGGGGAGCTGTTTTTT.

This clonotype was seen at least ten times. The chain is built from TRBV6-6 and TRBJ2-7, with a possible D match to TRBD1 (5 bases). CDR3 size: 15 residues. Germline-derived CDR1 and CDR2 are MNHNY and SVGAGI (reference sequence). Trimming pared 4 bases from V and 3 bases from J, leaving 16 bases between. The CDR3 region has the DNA TGTGCCAGCAGTTCGCCGTCGACAGCTAGCTACGAGCAGTACTTC. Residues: CASSSPSTASYEQYF.

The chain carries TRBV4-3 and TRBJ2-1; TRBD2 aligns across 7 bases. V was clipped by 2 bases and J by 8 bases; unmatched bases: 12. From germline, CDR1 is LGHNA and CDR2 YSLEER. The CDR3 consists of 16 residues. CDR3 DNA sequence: TGCGCCAGCAGCCAATCGAGACTAGCTACGATCGATGAGCAGTTCTTC. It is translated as CASSQSRLATIDEQFF.

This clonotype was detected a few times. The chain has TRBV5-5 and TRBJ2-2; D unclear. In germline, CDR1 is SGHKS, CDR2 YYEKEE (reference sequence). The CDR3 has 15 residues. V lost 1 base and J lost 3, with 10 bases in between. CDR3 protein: CASSLNAGYTGELFF. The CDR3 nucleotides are TGTGCCAGCAGCTTGAACGCAGGATACACCGGGGAGCTGTTTTTT.

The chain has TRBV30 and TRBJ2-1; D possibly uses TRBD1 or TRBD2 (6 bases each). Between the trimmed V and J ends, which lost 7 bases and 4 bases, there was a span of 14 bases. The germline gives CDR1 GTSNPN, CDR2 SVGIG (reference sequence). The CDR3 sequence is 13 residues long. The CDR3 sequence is CASGALLYNEQFF. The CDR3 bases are TGTGCCTCGGGGGCTCTGTTGTACAATGAGCAGTTCTTC.

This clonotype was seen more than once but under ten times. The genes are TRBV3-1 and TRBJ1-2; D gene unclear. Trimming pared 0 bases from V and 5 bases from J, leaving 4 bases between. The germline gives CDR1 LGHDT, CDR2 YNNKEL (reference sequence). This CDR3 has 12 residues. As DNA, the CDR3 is TGTGCCAGCAGCCAAGATGAGTATGGCTACACCTTC. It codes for CASSQDEYGYTF. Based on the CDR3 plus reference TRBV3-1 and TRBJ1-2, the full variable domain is DTAVSQTPKYLVTQMGNDKSIKCEQNLGHDTMYWYKQDSKKFLKIMFSYNNKELIINETVPNRFSPKSPDKAHLNLHINSLELGDSAVYFCASSQDEYGYTFGSGTRLTVV.

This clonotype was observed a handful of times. The CDR3 loop reads CSVVPADGQETQYF. The CDR3 DNA is TGCAGCGTTGTCCCGGCAGATGGCCAAGAGACCCAGTACTTC. The chain carries TRBV29-1 and TRBJ2-5; D gene ambiguous. The V end lost 4 bases, the J end lost 1 base, and 13 bases lay between the germline ends. Germline V gives CDR1 SQVTM, CDR2 ANQGSEA. The CDR3 spans 14 residues.

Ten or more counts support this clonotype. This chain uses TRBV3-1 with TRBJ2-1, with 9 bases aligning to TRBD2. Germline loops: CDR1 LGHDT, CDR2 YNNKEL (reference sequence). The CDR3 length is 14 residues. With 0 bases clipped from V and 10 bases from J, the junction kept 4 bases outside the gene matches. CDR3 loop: CASSQDGTSREQFF. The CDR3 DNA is TGTGCCAGCAGCCAAGATGGGACTAGCCGGGAGCAGTTCTTC.